These 14 T cell receptor beta chains came from one sample sequenced in a study of T cells in Graves' hyperthyroidism and ophthalmopathy (dated by TCRdb to between 2018 and 2021). Receptor libraries were prepared by multiplex PCR. TCRdb records Illumina HiSeq 2000 as the sequencer. The TCR beta CDR3 regions were amplified from RNA transcripts. A first-round RT-PCR of the TCR CDR3 used the HTBI primer set with the Qiagen OneStep RT-PCR kit. TCRdb reanalyzed the raw reads on its own, using fastp at Q25 for trimming and MiXCR for clone calling, and kept in-frame beta chains. Every distinct CDR3 protein forms one entry, paired with its most common genes and DNA. This sample is represented by some 350,000 distinct CDR3 sequences; roughly 15% of them were singletons. The top ten hold around 20% of the sample. The sample comprised blood. The receptors shown here come from an older woman with Graves' ophthalmopathy.

Many counts were recorded for this clonotype. This chain uses TRBV2 with TRBJ2-3; 10 bases align to TRBD2. Germline V CDR1 and CDR2: SNHLY, FYNNEI. The CDR3 extends over 17 amino acids. V trimming: 5 bases; J trimming: 5 bases; junction bases outside the gene matches: 13. CDR3 amino acids: CASSSVGSGRAGDTQYF. CDR3 in DNA: TGTGCCAGCAGTTCCGTTGGAAGCGGGAGGGCCGGAGATACGCAGTATTTT.

This clonotype showed up many times. The rearrangement uses TRBV28 and TRBJ2-1; D may be TRBD1 (6 bases). Trimming cost V 5 bases and J 9 bases, with 20 bases left between them. Per germline, CDR1 MDHEN and CDR2 SYDVKM. The CDR3 consists of 15 residues. The CDR3 DNA sequence: TGTGCCAGCAGTCCGAGACAGGCTAGGAGAAGTGAGCAGTTCTTC. Amino acids: CASSPRQARRSEQFF.

Many counts were recorded for this clonotype. This rearrangement joins TRBV6-1 to TRBJ2-7; 7 bases map to TRBD1. Looked up from germline, CDR1 is MNHNS and CDR2 is SASEGT. The trim removed 5 bases at V and 2 bases at J, leaving 3 bases unmatched. The CDR3 length is 13 residues. The CDR3 loop reads CASSKGQTYEQYF. DNA of the CDR3: TGTGCCAGCAGTAAGGGACAGACCTACGAGCAGTACTTC.

This clonotype has just a few counts. The chain is built from TRBV10-3 and TRBJ1-2; TRBD1 matches at 7 bases. Germline CDR1 reads ENHRY; CDR2 reads SYGVKD. Losses at the gene ends were 8 bases for V and 6 bases for J; bases not matched to a gene: 15. The CDR3 length is 15 residues. CDR3 sequence (DNA): TGTGCCATCTCCCTGGGACAGACTAATGGAGATGGCTACACCTTC. Translating it yields CAISLGQTNGDGYTF.

This clonotype was detected ten times or more. The CDR3 DNA reads TGCGCCAGCAGCTTGGGCGGAGCTACAACCGGGGAGCTGTTTTTT. Its translation is CASSLGGATTGELFF. The chain joins TRBV5-1 to TRBJ2-2; D is ambiguous. The CDR3 extends over 15 amino acids. Germline V gene data show CDR1 as SGHRS and CDR2 as YFSETQ. The V gene lost 0 bases and the J gene lost 5 bases, with 11 bases spanning the gap.

There are a few counts of this clonotype. The genes are TRBV27 and TRBJ1-2; 7 bases are shared with TRBD1. Germline V gene sequence: CDR1 MNHEY, CDR2 SMNVEV (reference sequence). The CDR3 consists of 14 residues. V shed 0 bases, J shed 4 bases, and the junction held 2 bases outside the gene matches. CDR3 DNA sequence: TGTGCCAGCAGTTTATCAGGGGGCGGCTATGGCTACACCTTC. Protein sequence: CASSLSGGGYGYTF.

This clonotype was recorded many times. In nucleotides, the CDR3 is TGTGCCTGGAGTGTAGGGGCAGGGCTGGGCACTGAAGCTTTCTTT. Translated, it gives CAWSVGAGLGTEAFF. The rearrangement links TRBV30 to TRBJ1-1; a weak D match, TRBD1 (5 bases). Germline V gene data show CDR1 as GTSNPN and CDR2 as SVGIG (reference sequence). This CDR3 has 15 residues. V was cut by 0 bases and J by 4 bases, with 15 bases left in between.

This clonotype has at least ten counts. The V gene is TRBV30, the J gene TRBJ1-3; the D gene is possibly TRBD1 (5 bases). This CDR3 has 12 residues. Germline-derived CDR1 and CDR2 are GTSNPN and SVGIG (reference sequence). CDR3 nucleotide sequence: TGTGCAGGCGGCAGGGCTGGAAACACCATATATTTT. It encodes CAGGRAGNTIYF.

A note on this clonotype: Since a much larger clone is just one base distant, this may be a read error. The chain combines TRBV28 with TRBJ2-3, with D perhaps TRBD1 or TRBD2 (6 bases each). Trimming took 7 bases from V and 11 from J, leaving 22 bases between them. The CDR3 runs 14 residues. The V gene's germline CDR1 is MDHEN and CDR2 SYDVKM. The CDR3 DNA reads TGTGCCAGCATCCCCGGGGGCATACTAGCTAAGCAGTATTTT. This sequence encodes CASIPGGILAKQYF. The entire variable domain, with the rest obtained from reference TRBV28 and TRBJ2-3, is as follows: DVKVTQSSRYLVKRTGEKVFLECVQDMDHENMFWYRQDPGLGLRLIYFSYDVKMKEKGDIPEGYSVSREKKERFSLILESASTNQTSMYLCASIPGGILAKQYFGPGTRLTVL.

This clonotype was seen ten or more times. The chain recombines TRBV2 with TRBJ1-6, with D unclear. Trimming removed 1 base from V and 4 bases from J, with 5 bases in between. Germline CDR1 reads SNHLY; CDR2 reads FYNNEI. The CDR3 contains 14 residues. The CDR3 region is CASSEGGYNSPLHF. CDR3 DNA: TGTGCCAGCAGTGAAGGAGGGTATAATTCACCCCTCCACTTT.

This clonotype was detected many times. This chain links TRBV20-1 with TRBJ2-7; 7 bases are a match to TRBD1. The CDR3 length is 14 residues. The trim removed 6 bases at V and 2 bases at J, leaving 10 bases unmatched. Germline V gene data show CDR1 as DFQATT and CDR2 as SNEGSKA (reference sequence). The DNA for the CDR3 is TGCAGTGCGAATGGACAGGCTAACCCCTACGAGCAGTACTTC. This codes for CSANGQANPYEQYF.

This clonotype occurred a few times. This chain connects TRBV4-2 to TRBJ2-1, with TRBD1 identical over 10 bases. With V trimmed by 0 bases and J by 3 bases, 2 bases remained unmatched. The germline CDR1 and CDR2 sequences are LGHNA and YNFKEQ. The CDR3 has 16 residues. The CDR3 is CASSQEGQGNYNEQFF. The CDR3 DNA follows: TGTGCCAGCAGCCAAGAGGGACAGGGGAACTACAATGAGCAGTTCTTC.

There are many counts of this clonotype. V usage is TRBV9 and J usage is TRBJ2-1, with D maybe TRBD2 (5 bases). Germline CDR1 and CDR2: SGDLS and YYNGEE. CDR3 size: 13 residues. Deletions cut 4 bases from V and 10 bases from J, with 15 bases between. CDR3 region: CASSPGLIREQFF. The CDR3 coding sequence is TGTGCCAGCAGCCCCGGACTTATCCGGGAGCAGTTCTTC.

The sample holds many counts of this clonotype. The V call is TRBV2, the J call TRBJ1-1; possibly TRBD1 for D (6 bases). Trimming took off 7 bases at V and 5 bases at J, with 14 bases between the two ends. The CDR3 runs 13 residues. Germline V gene lookup returns CDR1 SNHLY and CDR2 FYNNEI. The CDR3 sequence: CASTTQGRTEAFF. The CDR3 DNA follows: TGTGCCAGCACCACACAGGGTAGAACTGAAGCTTTCTTT. Full variable domain (rest looked up from reference TRBV2 and TRBJ1-1): EPEVTQTPSHQVTQMGQEVILRCVPISNHLYFYWYRQILGQKVEFLVSFYNNEISEKSEIFDDQFSVERPDGSNFTLKIRSTKLEDSAMYFCASTTQGRTEAFFGQGTRLTVV.